This T cell receptor (beta chain) derives from a study of neurological immune-mediated disorders. General observations from the study: The study found no CDR3 amino acid sequences shared by expanded clones across subjects, suggesting private repertoires in all groups.

V lost 6 bases to trimming and J lost 12 bases, with 18 bases between them. The length of the CDR3 is 11 residues. CDR1 is DFQATT, CDR2 SNEGSKA, per germline (reference sequence). The method for making cDNA was 5'RACE, and it used 10-nucleotide random UMIs. A single record per CDR3 protein comes from TCRdb applying MiXCR to the 5' RACE reads. This table has around 29,000 distinct CDR3 sequences, 5.5% to 6% appearing once. This clonotype has ten or more counts. Antigen specificity is unknown. Serving as healthy controls were blood bank volunteers based in Maryland, USA. The material sequenced was CD4+ T cells from blood. The V and J genes are TRBV20-1 and TRBJ2-7; D might be TRBD1 (6 bases). The sequence was obtained from a woman aged 45-65 years in good health. In DNA, the CDR3 is TGCAGTGCAGCGGACAGAGAAAGGGCGTACTTC. Protein product: CSAADRERAYF.